This record covers a single T cell receptor (beta chain). There is no known antigen for this receptor. The sample holds no much larger clone one base away, and base qualities are not on file. The data stem from a study of blood T cell repertoires in COVID-19 (dated by TCRdb to about 2020). Broadly, across the study: Collaborator samples came from the United States, Italy and Spain and covered acute and convalescent phases of COVID-19. The prospective study material was composed of cDNA or gDNA derived from T cells, B-cell-depleted T cells, or PBMCs. The dataset comprised deeply sampled blood TCRbeta repertoires from subjects exposed to, actively infected with, or recovered from COVID-19. A freely available public database, intended as a resource for researchers studying the immune response to SARS-CoV-2, is where the repertoires were released. The samples were drawn from two sources: the first 160 participants of the ongoing ImmuneRACE study, and 950 to 1,500 subjects contributed by 6 global collaborators. Nearly every sample came with metadata listing a de-identified subject ID, COVID-19 status, age in years and sex. Where HLA class I and class II types were available, the types were taken from metadata supplied by the sample provider, not from assay-based typing.

Trimmed from V: 1 base; trimmed from J: 7 bases; junction bases lacking a gene match: 4. The CDR3 goes from the cysteine to the phenylalanine over 14 residues. Just CDR3 DNA is preserved here, 42 bases in frame from base 1. CDR1 and CDR2 are drawn from the germline V gene: SGHAT, FQNNGV. In the prospective study, participants were roughly 18 to 100 years old, resided in around 25 geographic areas of the United States, and were enrolled through a virtual design. In the prospective study, cohorts were assigned on the basis of participant-reported clinical history obtained from a screening survey and a study questionnaire. For ImmuneRACE Cohort 3, a participant was defined as recovered based on two consecutive negative NP/OP PCR tests, clearance by a healthcare professional, or resolution of symptoms. In the prospective study, whole blood, serum and a nasopharyngeal or oropharyngeal swab were collected from each participant by mobile phlebotomists. Prospective study participants could optionally give additional blood draws and questionnaires over a roughly two-month period. Before DNA extraction, prospective study blood samples were shipped either frozen or at room temperature.

TCRbeta CDR3 regions were amplified from genomic DNA using the immunoSEQ Assay, a bias-controlled multiplex PCR. In the authors' own workflow: Within the assay, amplification of reference gene primers was used to estimate how many nucleated cells each sample contained. To quantify the absolute abundance of each unique TCRbeta CDR3 rearrangement, sequence reads were collapsed and filtered. For each sample, productive Simpson clonality was calculated by taking the square root of Simpson's diversity index across productive rearrangements. The immuneACCESS repertoire file appears here via TCRdb, limited to in-frame rearrangements. These files lack a portion of the clones; in checked studies, under half of the deficit traces to unresolved V genes, and the cause of the others is not known. V, J and clone size derive from that table, while D and trimming were established from the DNA sequence. The sample table holds 150,000 to 200,000 clones, of which approximately 82% were seen once. Approximately 16% of the sample belongs to the ten largest clones.

The study at large found these results: The quantity of clinical and demographic metadata differed by source and by participant and was supplied without curation.

This chain is built from TRBV11-2 and TRBJ1-5; TRBD1 aligns with 7 central bases. Sequencing used PBMCs or T cells enriched from blood (not recorded which). This clonotype originated in a man in his fifties or sixties who had recovered from COVID-19. The DNA sequence is TGTGCCAGCAGCTTAGGGACAGGTGGACAGCCCCAGCATTTT. It translates to CASSLGTGGQPQHF.